This entry lists 28 T cell receptor beta chains sequenced from one sample in a study of CD8+ T cells in alopecia areata. RNA was isolated and reverse transcribed to cDNA, the sequencing template. Only in-frame clones appear in the TCRdb table, and some are missing; sequencing was by immunoSEQ multiplex PCR. The repertoire holds 150,000 to 200,000 clones, 50% to 70% seen once, with approximately 1.3% in the top ten. Treatment: oral pan-JAK inhibitor, 5-10 mg twice daily. Sequenced material: CD4+ T cells sorted from blood, taken around week 49, from a patient treated with tofacitinib. Receptors were obtained from a human donor with alopecia areata.

The chain couples TRBV29-1 to TRBJ1-1; D is uncertain. Germline values: CDR1 SQVTM, CDR2 ANQGSEA. V lost 4 bases to trimming and J lost 8 bases, with 11 bases between them. The CDR3 loop spans 11 amino acids. Here the CDR3 DNA reads TGCAGCGTTGCCGAATTGACGGAAGCTTTCTTT. Its protein product is CSVAELTEAFF.

This clone was observed a few times. The CDR3 nucleotides are TGCAGCGTCGGGACAGTTCTAAACTACGAGCAGTACTTC. This translates into CSVGTVLNYEQYF. The V gene is TRBV29-1, the J gene TRBJ2-7, with 7 bases matching TRBD1. The CDR3 sequence is 13 residues long. The trim removed 6 bases at V and 3 bases at J, leaving 8 bases unmatched. Germline CDR1 is SQVTM and CDR2 is ANQGSEA.

The chain combines TRBV7-2 with TRBJ2-7, with TRBD2 matching over 8 bases. Trimming took 5 bases from V and 0 from J; bases not matched to a gene: 9. The CDR3 sequence is 16 residues long. From germline, CDR1 is SGHTA and CDR2 FQGNSA. The CDR3, as DNA: TGTGCCAGCAGCCCAAGAGCGGGGGCGTCCTCCTACGAGCAGTACTTC. This gives the protein CASSPRAGASSYEQYF.

The chain is built from TRBV4-1 and TRBJ2-2; D is possibly TRBD1 (5 bases). The ends were cut back, 2 bases at V and 0 bases at J, with 7 bases in the middle. The CDR3 is 15 amino acids. Germline lookup yields CDR1 MGHRA and CDR2 YSYEKL. CDR3: CASSQPGSNTGELFF. The CDR3 nucleotides read TGCGCCAGCAGCCAACCAGGGTCGAACACCGGGGAGCTGTTTTTT.

This clone was detected a few times. The chain is built from TRBV5-6 and TRBJ1-1, with D unresolved. This CDR3 is built from 15 residues. The germline V gene has CDR1 SGHDT and CDR2 YYEEEE. Trimming left V 1 base short and J 4 bases short, with 14 bases between. CDR3 coding DNA: TGTGCCAGCAGCTTGCTTGGGCCCGGCGGCACTGAAGCTTTCTTT. Translated: CASSLLGPGGTEAFF.

This sequence joins TRBV18 and TRBJ1-2; D is possibly TRBD1 (5 bases). Germline loops: CDR1 KGHSH, CDR2 LQKENI. Deletions cut 2 bases from V and 8 bases from J, with 9 bases between. The CDR3 is 12 amino acids. This chain's CDR3 is CASSPGQGGYTF. The CDR3 DNA reads as TGTGCCAGCTCACCAGGCCAGGGAGGCTACACCTTC.

This sequence joins TRBV7-2 and TRBJ1-6, with 9 bases matching TRBD1. This CDR3 is 16 amino acids long. J was trimmed by 6 bases and V by 4 bases; bases with no gene match: 7. The germline gives CDR1 SGHTA, CDR2 FQGNSA. CDR3 coding DNA: TGTGCCAGCAGCTCAATAGGGACAGGGATTAATTCACCCCTCCACTTT. Its protein product is CASSSIGTGINSPLHF. The full variable domain, in which reference TRBV7-2 and TRBJ1-6 provide the parts outside the CDR3, is GAGVSQSPSNKVTEKGKDVELRCDPISGHTALYWYRQSLGQGLEFLIYFQGNSAPDKSGLPSDRFSAERTGGSVSTLTIQRTQQEDSAVYLCASSSIGTGINSPLHFGNGTRLTVT.

This chain links TRBV29-1 with TRBJ2-7; 10 positions match TRBD2. The length of the CDR3 is 12 residues. The trim removed 4 bases at V and 9 bases at J, leaving 6 bases unmatched. CDR1 is SQVTM, CDR2 ANQGSEA, per germline. Here the CDR3 DNA reads TGCAGCGTTGGGACTAGCGGTATTGTGCAGTACTTC. Its protein is CSVGTSGIVQYF.

This chain joins TRBV4-3 and TRBJ1-2; 10 nucleotides agree with TRBD1. Trimming cost V 4 bases and J 8 bases; bases outside gene matches: 10. The germline gives CDR1 LGHNA, CDR2 YSLEER. CDR3 length equals 15 residues. CDR3 nucleotide sequence: TGCGCCAGCAGCCCCCGGGACAGGGGTTCTGAAGGCTACACCTTC. Its translation: CASSPRDRGSEGYTF.

The rearrangement links TRBV6-5 to TRBJ2-6, with D unclear. The germline gives CDR1 MNHEY, CDR2 SVGAGI. V lost 10 bases, J lost 0 bases, and 10 bases lay in between. This CDR3 has 14 amino acids. CDR3 bases: TGTGCCACCCTAGAGGCCTCTGGGGCCAACGTCCTGACTTTC. It specifies CATLEASGANVLTF.

The chain uses TRBV10-3 and TRBJ2-3; maybe TRBD2 (6 bases). The CDR3 runs 14 residues. V lost 8 bases to trimming and J lost 2 bases, with 14 bases between them. Germline CDR1 reads ENHRY; CDR2 reads SYGVKD. CDR3 region: CAIHAGGATDTQYF. In DNA, the CDR3 is TGTGCCATCCATGCGGGCGGGGCCACAGATACGCAGTATTTT.

The chain employs TRBV29-1 and TRBJ2-7; TRBD2 is a possible D gene (6 bases). Per the germline V gene, CDR1 is SQVTM and CDR2 is ANQGSEA. V shed 6 bases and J shed 0 bases, with 15 bases lying between them. The CDR3 has 14 residues. CDR3 nucleotide sequence: TGCAGCGTGGGACTGAACCTTGTCTCCTACGAGCAGTACTTC. Translation: CSVGLNLVSYEQYF.

With respect to this clone: The junction and the germline gene differ at one end; a read error may be behind it. The gene calls are TRBV7-7 and TRBJ2-1, with D possibly being TRBD2 (7 bases). In germline, CDR1 is SSHAT, CDR2 FNYEAQ (reference sequence). This CDR3 comprises 11 residues. The DNA for the CDR3 is TGCTCGGTAGGGGGGGGCAATGAGCAGTTCTTC. Its translation: CSVGGGNEQFF.

The chain employs TRBV29-1 and TRBJ1-1; D uncertain. Trimming shortened V by 7 bases and J by 11 bases, and 14 bases separated the two germline ends. The CDR3 runs to 10 residues. Germline V CDR1 and CDR2: SQVTM, ANQGSEA. CDR3 residues: CSAEIGKAFF. CDR3 bases: TGCAGCGCCGAGATCGGGAAGGCTTTCTTT.

The genes are TRBV25-1 and TRBJ1-2; 9 bases are shared with TRBD1. CDR1 is MGHDK, CDR2 SYGVNS, per germline. The CDR3 loop spans 13 amino acids. V shed 6 bases, J shed 8 bases, and the junction held 7 bases outside the gene matches. The CDR3 loop reads CASRPTGGLGYTF. CDR3 DNA sequence: TGTGCCAGCAGACCTACAGGGGGCCTGGGCTACACCTTC.

This sequence joins TRBV7-2 and TRBJ1-5; D call uncertain. Between the trimmed V and J ends, which lost 3 bases and 2 bases, there was a span of 8 bases. This CDR3 contains 14 residues. The germline V gene has CDR1 SGHTA and CDR2 FQGNSA. The CDR3 DNA reads as TGTGCCAGCAGCTTGGGGATCGGCAATCAGCCCCAGCATTTT. Its translation: CASSLGIGNQPQHF.

The rearrangement links TRBV30 to TRBJ1-2; D is unresolved. Trimming removed 2 bases at V and 6 bases at J, with 4 bases between. From germline, CDR1 is GTSNPN and CDR2 SVGIG (reference sequence). The CDR3 consists of 10 residues. CDR3 in amino acids: CAWSQHGYTF. DNA of the CDR3: TGTGCCTGGAGTCAGCATGGCTACACCTTC.

This clone has more than one count but fewer than ten. The J gene is TRBJ1-2, the V gene TRBV7-9; maybe TRBD1 (6 bases). The ends were cut back, 1 base at V and 0 bases at J, with 12 bases in the middle. Germline CDR1 reads SEHNR; CDR2 reads FQNEAQ (reference sequence). The CDR3 has 16 amino acids. In DNA form, the CDR3 reads TGTGCCAGCAGCTTAGGCGGAAGGACAGCTAACTATGGCTACACCTTC. Translation gives CASSLGGRTANYGYTF.

The rearrangement links TRBV5-1 to TRBJ2-2; D perhaps matches TRBD1 (6 bases). The CDR3 loop spans 14 amino acids. V shed 3 bases and J shed 1 base, with 7 bases lying between them. Germline assignment: CDR1 SGHRS and CDR2 YFSETQ. CDR3 protein: CASSSGQNTGELFF. The CDR3, as DNA: TGCGCCAGCAGCTCGGGACAGAACACCGGGGAGCTGTTTTTT.

This chain joins TRBV29-1 and TRBJ1-5; no definite D call. There are 13 residues in the CDR3. Germline assignment: CDR1 SQVTM and CDR2 ANQGSEA. V lost 0 bases and J 10 bases, leaving 13 bases between the germline ends. The CDR3 DNA reads TGCAGCGTTGAAGATGCCCCAGGCAATCCCCAGCATTTT. This gives the protein CSVEDAPGNPQHF. Complete variable domain (other parts from reference TRBV29-1 and TRBJ1-5): SAVISQKPSRDICQRGTSLTIQCQVDSQVTMMFWYRQQPGQSLTLIATANQGSEATYESGFVIDKFPISRPNLTFSTLTVSNMSPEDSSIYLCSVEDAPGNPQHFGDGTRLSIL.

The chain links TRBV7-2 to TRBJ2-3; 11 bases match TRBD2. This CDR3 region has 17 residues. The germline V gene encodes CDR1 SGHTA and CDR2 FQGNSA. J lost 3 bases, V lost 4 bases, and 9 bases had no gene match. CDR3 DNA sequence: TGTGCCAGCAGCTATAGCGGGGGGGCGAGTTATACAGATACGCAGTATTTT. Its translation is CASSYSGGASYTDTQYF.

The chain couples TRBV9 to TRBJ2-2; D ambiguous. This CDR3 comprises 13 residues. The germline V gene encodes CDR1 SGDLS and CDR2 YYNGEE. V was shortened by 0 bases and J by 3 bases, with 3 bases between the two germline ends. Written as DNA, the CDR3 is TGTGCCAGCAGCGTAGTCCACACCGGGGAGCTGTTTTTT. Protein: CASSVVHTGELFF. The full variable domain, with the rest looked up from reference TRBV9 and TRBJ2-2, is DSGVTQTPKHLITATGQRVTLRCSPRSGDLSVYWYQQSLDQGLQFLIQYYNGEERAKGNILERFSAQQFPDLHSELNLSSLELGDSALYFCASSVVHTGELFFGEGSRLTVL.

In its sample, this clone was seen many times. The chain couples TRBV7-2 to TRBJ2-7; D gene ambiguous. V was shortened by 1 base and J by 7 bases, with 8 bases between the two germline ends. This CDR3 comprises 12 residues. The germline V gene has CDR1 SGHTA and CDR2 FQGNSA. In DNA form, the CDR3 reads TGTGCCAGCAGCTTAGGCCTCGCTGAGCAGTACTTC. It specifies CASSLGLAEQYF.

As to this clone: Other DNA sequences in this specimen translate into the identical CDR3. CDR3 in amino acids: CSVGRGMNTEAFF. The CDR3 DNA is TGCAGCGTTGGTCGGGGGATGAACACTGAAGCTTTCTTT. The rearrangement joins TRBV29-1 to TRBJ1-1, with D possibly TRBD1 on 5 matching bases. V was trimmed by 4 bases and J by 0 bases, leaving 9 bases between them. The germline V gene has CDR1 SQVTM and CDR2 ANQGSEA. This CDR3 comprises 13 residues.

The chain has TRBV28 and TRBJ2-4, with TRBD1 matching over 9 bases. V shed 4 bases and J 6 bases; nucleotides not matched to a gene: 7. The CDR3 extends over 15 amino acids. Germline loops: CDR1 MDHEN, CDR2 SYDVKM. The CDR3 nucleotides are TGTGCCAGCAGTTGGCGGGGACAGGGTAGAAACATTCAGTACTTC. Translated: CASSWRGQGRNIQYF.

The J gene is TRBJ1-1, the V gene TRBV7-9; 7 nucleotides align to TRBD1. V dropped 5 bases and J dropped 0; count of bases not matched to a gene: 6. The CDR3 consists of 15 residues. Germline lookup yields CDR1 SEHNR and CDR2 FQNEAQ (reference sequence). Here the CDR3 reads CASSVGQYMNTEAFF. In nucleotides, the CDR3 is TGTGCCAGCAGCGTGGGACAGTACATGAACACTGAAGCTTTCTTT.

This chain uses TRBV30 with TRBJ1-4, with D possibly TRBD1 on 5 matching bases. Trimming stripped 1 base from V and 12 bases from J, with 18 bases between. In germline, CDR1 is GTSNPN, CDR2 SVGIG (reference sequence). The CDR3 is made up of 14 amino acids. CDR3 nucleotides: TGTGCCTGGAGTGGAGGAGGCGCCACGGGGGAACTGTTTTTT. Its protein is CAWSGGGATGELFF.

DNA of the CDR3: TGCGCCAGCAGCCCGGAGGGGGCCTACGAGCAGTACTTC. This gives the protein CASSPEGAYEQYF. The chain carries TRBV5-1 and TRBJ2-7; D is tentatively TRBD1 or TRBD2 (6 bases each). The CDR3 sequence is 13 residues long. Germline CDR1 SGHRS, CDR2 YFSETQ. V was trimmed by 4 bases and J by 2 bases, leaving 10 bases between them.